Each of the 20 T cell receptor beta chains below was sequenced from the same sample in a study of cytomegalovirus exposure and HLA in healthy donors. The study ran its PCR with 60 Vbeta and 13 Jbeta primers. This table comes from immunoSEQ multiplex PCR, and its TCRdb copy is limited to in-frame clones, with some not included. The table has fewer than 110,000 clones, approximately 73% seen once; the top ten hold around 7.4%. The sequenced sample was PBMCs. The receptor set was obtained from a man aged 25 to 40 in good health and CMV-seronegative.

The chain joins TRBV5-6 to TRBJ1-2, with 8 bases aligning to TRBD1. This CDR3 comprises 16 residues. The J segment lost 3 bases and the V segment lost 4 bases, leaving 11 bases of the junction unmatched. In germline, CDR1 is SGHDT, CDR2 YYEEEE. This CDR3 reads CASSHGAGTGHYGYTF. The CDR3, as DNA: TGTGCCAGCAGCCATGGGGCTGGGACAGGCCACTATGGCTACACCTTC.

This CDR3 is CAGRAGILKDTEAFF. The DNA for the CDR3 is TGTGCCGGACGAGCCGGGATCCTGAAGGACACTGAAGCTTTCTTT. The chain links TRBV2 to TRBJ1-1; D is undetermined. With 11 bases removed from V and 3 bases from J, the gap between germline ends came to 22 bases. The germline V gene has CDR1 SNHLY and CDR2 FYNNEI. This CDR3 is 15 amino acids long.

This sequence joins TRBV30 and TRBJ2-2; TRBD1 aligns across 8 bases. Losses at the gene ends were 8 bases for V and 1 base for J; bases not matched to a gene: 6. The CDR3 contains 14 residues. Looked up from germline, CDR1 is GTSNPN and CDR2 is SVGIG (reference sequence). CDR3 nucleotides: TGTGCCCGCACGGGACAGGAGAACACCGGGGAGCTGTTTTTT. It translates to CARTGQENTGELFF.

J is TRBJ2-5 and V is TRBV5-1, with D tentatively TRBD1 (6 bases). Germline CDR1 reads SGHRS; CDR2 reads YFSETQ. Trimming removed 7 bases at V and 3 bases at J, with 19 bases between. CDR3 length: 15 amino acids. CDR3 loop: CASGTQGRTEETQYF. CDR3 DNA sequence: TGCGCCAGCGGAACACAGGGCCGGACCGAAGAGACCCAGTACTTC.

V gene TRBV19 combines with J gene TRBJ2-5; D possibly corresponds to TRBD2 (8 bases). The CDR3 loop spans 14 amino acids. The V gene lost 7 bases and the J gene lost 4 bases, with 16 bases spanning the gap. Germline V gene sequence: CDR1 LNHDA, CDR2 SQIVND (reference sequence). The CDR3 bases are TGTGCCAGTAAAGGTAGCGGGGACAGAGAGACCCAGTACTTC. Its translation is CASKGSGDRETQYF.

Only a few counts were recorded for this clone. The J gene is TRBJ2-7, the V gene TRBV2, with 7 positions matching TRBD1. The trim removed 4 bases at V and 0 bases at J, leaving 9 bases unmatched. Germline V gene sequence: CDR1 SNHLY, CDR2 FYNNEI. The CDR3 contains 16 residues. DNA of the CDR3: TGTGCCAGCAGTGGTGGGACAGACCTTCTCTCCTACGAGCAGTACTTC. As protein: CASSGGTDLLSYEQYF. The full variable domain, in which reference TRBV2 and TRBJ2-7 provide the parts outside the CDR3, is EPEVTQTPSHQVTQMGQEVILRCVPISNHLYFYWYRQILGQKVEFLVSFYNNEISEKSEIFDDQFSVERPDGSNFTLKIRSTKLEDSAMYFCASSGGTDLLSYEQYFGPGTRLTVT.

This rearrangement joins TRBV5-1 to TRBJ2-7; 7 positions match TRBD2. After removal of 6 bases from V and 0 bases from J, the junction contained 15 bases not matched to a gene. The CDR3 consists of 17 residues. Germline CDR1 reads SGHRS; CDR2 reads YFSETQ. The CDR3 here is CASNTGGGKRDSYEQYF. The DNA for the CDR3 is TGCGCCAGCAACACTGGGGGGGGGAAGCGGGACTCCTACGAGCAGTACTTC. The variable domain in full, with the rest retrieved from reference TRBV5-1 and TRBJ2-7, is KAGVTQTPRYLIKTRGQQVTLSCSPISGHRSVSWYQQTPGQGLQFLFEYFSETQRNKGNFPGRFSGRQFSNSRSEMNVSTLELGDSALYLCASNTGGGKRDSYEQYFGPGTRLTVT.

The chain combines TRBV7-3 with TRBJ2-1, with 9 bases identical to TRBD1. The CDR3 is 15 amino acids. CDR1 SGHTA and CDR2 FQGTGA come from the germline V gene. Unmatched junction bases numbered 5, after V lost 5 bases and J lost 3 bases. CDR3 sequence reads: CASSNRTGDYNEQFF. In DNA, the CDR3 is TGTGCCAGCAGCAACCGGACAGGGGACTACAATGAGCAGTTCTTC.

This clone was picked up a small number of times. The J gene is TRBJ1-4, the V gene TRBV5-1, with unresolved D. Trimming removed 3 bases from V and 8 bases from J, with 17 bases in between. CDR1 is SGHRS, CDR2 YFSETQ, per germline. The CDR3 totals 15 residues. CDR3 sequence: CASSSTPMAREKLFF. The CDR3 DNA follows: TGCGCCAGCAGCTCAACACCGATGGCCAGAGAAAAACTGTTTTTT.

This sequence joins TRBV10-3 and TRBJ2-6, with TRBD1 matching over 9 bases. The CDR3 has 18 amino acids. Trimming cost V 8 bases and J 1 base; bases outside gene matches: 12. Germline V gene data show CDR1 as ENHRY and CDR2 as SYGVKD. CDR3 region: CAISEGTGFGSGANVLTF. The CDR3 nucleotides are TGTGCCATCTCTGAAGGGACAGGGTTTGGGTCTGGGGCCAACGTCCTGACTTTC.

V and J are TRBV2 and TRBJ2-1; D is possibly TRBD2 (5 bases). With 1 base removed from V and 8 bases from J, the gap between germline ends came to 21 bases. Germline assignment: CDR1 SNHLY and CDR2 FYNNEI. This CDR3 spans 17 amino acids. This chain's CDR3 is CASSEGDRGVFLDEQFF. CDR3 sequence (DNA): TGTGCCAGCAGTGAAGGGGATCGGGGAGTTTTTTTGGATGAGCAGTTCTTC.

This chain connects TRBV28 to TRBJ2-4, with D perhaps matching TRBD1 (5 bases). The CDR3 extends over 13 amino acids. In germline, CDR1 is MDHEN, CDR2 SYDVKM. V lost 5 bases and J lost 7, with 12 bases in between. The CDR3 protein is CASSPPRQNIQYF. The CDR3 DNA follows: TGTGCCAGCAGTCCGCCTAGACAGAACATTCAGTACTTC.

V gene TRBV29-1 combines with J gene TRBJ2-1, with 7 bases fitting TRBD1. V was clipped by 3 bases and J by 0 bases; unmatched bases: 11. The germline V gene encodes CDR1 SQVTM and CDR2 ANQGSEA. The CDR3 is made up of 17 amino acids. The CDR3 spells CSVEQRQGRSSYNEQFF. CDR3 sequence (DNA): TGCAGCGTTGAGCAGAGACAGGGTCGCTCCTCCTACAATGAGCAGTTCTTC.

V gene TRBV7-8 combines with J gene TRBJ2-2, with TRBD1 as a possible D gene (5 bases). V gave up 6 bases and J gave up 7 bases, with 24 bases separating them. Germline V lookup: CDR1 SGHVS, CDR2 FQNEAQ. This CDR3 has 17 residues. The CDR3 DNA reads TGTGCCAGCAGACAAGATGGCAGGGAAAGAGTTCACGGGGAGCTGTTTTTT. Protein: CASRQDGRERVHGELFF.

This clone occurred a few times. This chain uses TRBV27 with TRBJ2-5; 8 positions agree with TRBD2. The V gene's germline CDR1 is MNHEY and CDR2 SMNVEV (reference sequence). This CDR3 is 18 amino acids long. Losses at the gene ends were 1 base for V and 11 bases for J; bases not matched to a gene: 21. CDR3 residues: CASSLYFPPGLEGGEQYF. The CDR3 DNA reads as TGTGCCAGCAGTTTATATTTTCCGCCGGGACTAGAAGGTGGGGAGCAGTACTTC.

The V and J genes are TRBV9 and TRBJ2-7; tentatively, D is TRBD2 (6 bases). Germline lookup yields CDR1 SGDLS and CDR2 YYNGEE. V lost 0 bases and J lost 4, with 14 bases in between. CDR3 size: 15 residues. In nucleotides, the CDR3 is TGTGCCAGCAGCGTAGTGGGCGACGGGAGTTACGAGCAGTACTTC. Residues: CASSVVGDGSYEQYF.

This clone was seen only a few times. This sequence joins TRBV21-1 and TRBJ1-1; the table names TRBD1, a call not compared with the DNA. TRBV21-1 is classified as a pseudogene. There are 16 residues in the CDR3. The CDR3 protein is CASSKALCQSNTEAFF. The CDR3 DNA follows: TGTGCCAGCAGCAAAGCGTTGTGCCAGTCGAACACTGAAGCTTTCTTT.

Regarding this clone: One end of the junction fails to match germline, which may point to a read error. V and J are TRBV5-1 and TRBJ2-7; 7 nucleotides align to TRBD2. Germline CDR1 SGHRS, CDR2 YFSETQ. This CDR3 contains 14 residues. The CDR3 sequence is CASSSRGREYEQYF. DNA of the CDR3: TGTGCCAGCAGCTCCCGGGGGAGGGAGTACGAGCAGTACTTC. Drawing the rest from reference TRBV5-1 and TRBJ2-7, the complete variable domain is KAGVTQTPRYLIKTRGQQVTLSCSPISGHRSVSWYQQTPGQGLQFLFEYFSETQRNKGNFPGRFSGRQFSNSRSEMNVSTLELGDSALYLCASSSRGREYEQYFGPGTRLTVT.

This clone was found once. The chain links TRBV5-1 to TRBJ1-1, with TRBD1 matching 7 bases. The trim removed 3 bases at V and 0 bases at J, leaving 8 bases unmatched. The CDR3 is made up of 16 amino acids. Germline V CDR1 and CDR2: SGHRS, YFSETQ. The CDR3 here is CASSYDRTGVNTEAFF. CDR3 sequence (DNA): TGCGCCAGCAGCTATGACCGGACAGGAGTGAACACTGAAGCTTTCTTT.

The V and J genes are TRBV7-9 and TRBJ1-2; D gene unclear. The V end was cut by 7 bases, the J end by 8 bases, with 8 bases between. CDR1 and CDR2 from the germline V gene are SEHNR and FQNEAQ (reference sequence). CDR3 size: 10 residues. The CDR3 region is CASMAGGYTF. DNA for the CDR3: TGTGCCAGCATGGCAGGAGGCTACACCTTC.